The 24 T cell receptor beta chains below come from one sample, sequenced in a study of follicular helper T cells after annual influenza vaccination. As to time point: 2015-2016 season, 7 days after influenza vaccination. Clones were sequenced by immunoSEQ multiplex PCR, and TCRdb holds only the in-frame ones, with some missing. The sample includes roughly 5,000 clones, 80% to 85% of them seen just once. Material: CXCR5+ CD38- circulating T follicular helper cells from blood, obtained 7 days after influenza vaccination. Stated subset: circulating Tfh, non-naive CD4+CXCR5+PD-1+ (ICOS+CD38+ or ICOS-CD38-). The receptor source for this set is an adult who received the influenza vaccine.

The chain is built from TRBV10-2 and TRBJ1-3; D ambiguous. This CDR3 contains 13 residues. Germline V gives CDR1 WSHSY, CDR2 SAAADI. V lost 3 bases and J 3 bases, leaving 6 bases between the germline ends. CDR3 amino acids: CASSDSHGNTIYF. CDR3 coding DNA: TGCGCCAGCAGTGACAGTCATGGAAACACCATATATTTT.

This sequence joins TRBV6-1 and TRBJ1-5, with D perhaps TRBD1 (5 bases). This CDR3 is built from 13 residues. Germline CDR1 and CDR2: MNHNS and SASEGT. Trimming removed 7 bases from V and 5 bases from J, with 12 bases in between. CDR3 in DNA: TGTGCCAGCACGCAGGGATTTGATCAGCCCCAGCATTTT. Translated, it gives CASTQGFDQPQHF.

The chain couples TRBV20-1 to TRBJ2-1; the D call may be TRBD1 or TRBD2 (6 bases each). V was shortened by 3 bases and J by 10 bases, with 10 bases between the two germline ends. This CDR3 has 11 residues. Per the germline V gene, CDR1 is DFQATT and CDR2 is SNEGSKA (reference sequence). The CDR3 DNA reads as TGCAGTGCTAGTGGGGGGCGCGAGCAGTTCTTC. Residues: CSASGGREQFF.

This chain joins TRBV7-2 and TRBJ2-2; 7 bases fit TRBD2. V lost 5 bases and J lost 5; bases outside the gene matches: 17. CDR1 and CDR2 (germline): SGHTA, FQGNSA. CDR3 length equals 18 residues. CDR3 in DNA: TGTGCCAGCAGCCCCCGCTCGGAGGAGTGGGGGGGTACCGGGGAGCTGTTTTTT. It is translated as CASSPRSEEWGGTGELFF. Combining the CDR3 with reference TRBV7-2 and TRBJ2-2 gives the whole variable domain GAGVSQSPSNKVTEKGKDVELRCDPISGHTALYWYRQSLGQGLEFLIYFQGNSAPDKSGLPSDRFSAERTGGSVSTLTIQRTQQEDSAVYLCASSPRSEEWGGTGELFFGEGSRLTVL.

The rearrangement uses TRBV19 and TRBJ1-3; D is ambiguous. The CDR3 length is 17 residues. Germline V lookup: CDR1 LNHDA, CDR2 SQIVND (reference sequence). V dropped 2 bases and J dropped 0 bases, with 14 bases sitting between them. The CDR3 protein is CASSIIPGRSSGNTIYF. As DNA, the CDR3 is TGTGCCAGTAGTATAATCCCCGGCCGGTCCTCTGGAAACACCATATATTTT.

This chain connects TRBV19 to TRBJ1-1; tentative D call: TRBD1 (5 bases). V dropped 7 bases and J dropped 5 bases, with 17 bases sitting between them. The CDR3 is 14 residues long. The germline V gene has CDR1 LNHDA and CDR2 SQIVND (reference sequence). The CDR3 reads CASTRERGSTEAFF. In DNA form, the CDR3 reads TGTGCCAGTACCAGGGAGAGAGGTAGTACTGAAGCTTTCTTT.

This rearrangement joins TRBV21-1 to TRBJ2-7; the DNA was not compared with TRBD1, the D call given in the table. TRBV21-1 is an annotated pseudogene. The CDR3 runs 14 residues. The CDR3 reads CASSKKGANVKQYF. CDR3 sequence (DNA): TGTGCCAGCAGCAAAAAGGGGGCTAACGTGAAGCAGTACTTC.

The rearrangement joins TRBV7-3 to TRBJ2-1; 12 nucleotides agree with TRBD2. Germline V gene lookup returns CDR1 SGHTA and CDR2 FQGTGA. This CDR3 has 16 amino acids. V was pared by 4 bases and J by 4 bases, with 5 bases of the junction left unmatched. DNA for the CDR3: TGTGCCAGCAGCTCTTCCGGGACTAGCGGGTACAATGAGCAGTTCTTC. Protein sequence: CASSSSGTSGYNEQFF.

Worth noting for this clone: Other nucleotide sequences from this sample produce the same CDR3. The chain links TRBV5-4 to TRBJ2-2; TRBD2 agrees at 7 bases. The CDR3 is 17 amino acids. J lost 4 bases, V lost 0 bases, and 9 bases had no gene match. The V gene's germline CDR1 is SGHNT and CDR2 YYREEE (reference sequence). The CDR3 protein is CASSLGGRGGGTGELFF. The CDR3 DNA reads as TGTGCCAGCAGCTTGGGTGGTCGGGGCGGGGGCACCGGGGAGCTGTTTTTT.

The chain uses TRBV11-3 and TRBJ2-2; maybe TRBD1 (7 bases). CDR1 and CDR2 from the germline V gene are SGHNT and YENEEA. The V gene lost 5 bases and the J gene lost 4 bases, with 17 bases spanning the gap. This CDR3 comprises 16 residues. CDR3 region: CASSPRRQGGTGELFF. DNA for the CDR3: TGTGCCAGCAGCCCACGGCGGCAGGGGGGCACCGGGGAGCTGTTTTTT.

The rearrangement joins TRBV18 to TRBJ1-2, with D maybe TRBD1 (6 bases). Germline lookup yields CDR1 KGHSH and CDR2 LQKENI. V lost 3 bases and J lost 4, with 15 bases in between. The CDR3 totals 15 residues. The CDR3 reads CASSPQDRPGYGYTF. Here the CDR3 DNA reads TGTGCCAGCTCACCTCAAGACAGGCCTGGCTATGGCTACACCTTC.

The chain recombines TRBV6-5 with TRBJ2-3; TRBD1 is a possible D gene (6 bases). Germline values: CDR1 MNHEY, CDR2 SVGAGI. The CDR3 covers 13 residues. V gave up 7 bases and J gave up 4 bases, with 12 bases separating them. The CDR3 region is CASNLAGADTQYF. In nucleotides, the CDR3 is TGTGCCAGCAATCTGGCAGGGGCAGATACGCAGTATTTT.

V and J are TRBV5-6 and TRBJ2-7; the D call may be TRBD1 or TRBD2 (5 bases each). The CDR3 runs 13 residues. Trimming stripped 1 base from V and 4 bases from J, with 9 bases between. Germline lookup yields CDR1 SGHDT and CDR2 YYEEEE. This chain's CDR3 is CASSLLRGYEQYF. The CDR3 DNA is TGTGCCAGCAGCTTGTTGAGGGGATACGAGCAGTACTTC.

V usage is TRBV5-1 and J usage is TRBJ1-3; TRBD1 matches 9 bases. The CDR3 is 13 residues long. V shed 7 bases, J shed 8 bases, and the junction held 7 bases outside the gene matches. In germline, CDR1 is SGHRS, CDR2 YFSETQ. The CDR3 coding sequence is TGCGCCAGCTCTCGGGGACAGGGTGACACCATATATTTT. It is translated as CASSRGQGDTIYF.

This clone showed up just a few times. CDR3 nucleotide sequence: TGCGCCAGCAGCTTCGGGGAAAACACTGAAGCTTTCTTT. As protein: CASSFGENTEAFF. The gene calls are TRBV5-1 and TRBJ1-1; D remains unclear. The germline V gene encodes CDR1 SGHRS and CDR2 YFSETQ. The CDR3 length is 13 residues. V lost 2 bases, J lost 2 bases, and 7 bases lay in between.

The rearrangement links TRBV2 to TRBJ1-2; D gene uncertain. The V and J ends lost 4 bases and 8 bases respectively, with 14 bases between them. CDR1 and CDR2 from the germline V gene are SNHLY and FYNNEI. CDR3 length: 13 residues. The CDR3 sequence is CASSAFPGGGYTF. DNA of the CDR3: TGTGCCAGCAGTGCCTTCCCGGGTGGAGGCTACACCTTC.

The rearrangement links TRBV6-5 to TRBJ1-5; no definite D call. Germline lookup yields CDR1 MNHEY and CDR2 SVGAGI. The CDR3 spans 14 residues. Trimming took off 3 bases at V and 0 bases at J, with 6 bases between the two ends. The CDR3 here is CASSYDPSNQPQHF. Written as DNA, the CDR3 is TGTGCCAGCAGTTATGACCCTAGCAATCAGCCCCAGCATTTT.

The V gene is TRBV30, the J gene TRBJ2-5; D ambiguous. With 0 bases removed from V and 5 bases from J, the gap between germline ends came to 7 bases. This CDR3 has 12 amino acids. Germline V CDR1 and CDR2: GTSNPN, SVGIG (reference sequence). The CDR3 spells CAWSVRGETQYF. The CDR3 DNA follows: TGTGCCTGGAGTGTACGTGGGGAGACCCAGTACTTC.

This clone was seen a handful of times. This rearrangement joins TRBV5-1 to TRBJ2-1, with TRBD2 identical over 15 bases. The CDR3 extends over 16 amino acids. The V and J ends lost 4 bases and 9 bases, in that order; junction bases with no gene match: 8. CDR1 SGHRS and CDR2 YFSETQ come from the germline V gene. For the CDR3, the DNA is TGCGCCAGCAGCGCAGGACTAGCGGGGGGGCTAAGTGAGCAGTTCTTC. Translation gives CASSAGLAGGLSEQFF.

The rearrangement joins TRBV6-5 to TRBJ1-1, with TRBD1 matching 8 bases. Germline CDR1 reads MNHEY; CDR2 reads SVGAGI. Trimming at V came to 6 bases and at J to 1 base, leaving 4 bases not matched to a gene. The CDR3 has 14 residues. The CDR3 DNA follows: TGTGCCAGCAGATCGACAGGGGAGAACACTGAAGCTTTCTTT. Amino acid sequence: CASRSTGENTEAFF.

The V call is TRBV4-1, the J call TRBJ1-5; D is possibly TRBD1 (5 bases). V lost 4 bases and J 5 bases, leaving 15 bases between the germline ends. The CDR3 runs 15 residues. In germline, CDR1 is MGHRA, CDR2 YSYEKL. The CDR3 DNA follows: TGCGCCAGCAGCCTGTTCCAGGGAGGGGATCAGCCCCAGCATTTT. Translation: CASSLFQGGDQPQHF.

This sequence joins TRBV28 and TRBJ2-5, with a tentative D call TRBD2 (6 bases). Germline-derived CDR1 and CDR2 are MDHEN and SYDVKM. Deletions cut 4 bases from V and 4 bases from J, with 16 bases between. There are 15 residues in the CDR3. The CDR3 spells CASSSFGGLIETQYF. The CDR3 region has the DNA TGTGCCAGCAGTTCCTTTGGGGGGTTAATAGAGACCCAGTACTTC.

The genes are TRBV18 and TRBJ2-7; D may correspond to TRBD1 or TRBD2 (5 bases each). The ends were cut back, 6 bases at V and 3 bases at J, with 9 bases in the middle. The germline gives CDR1 KGHSH, CDR2 LQKENI. The CDR3 is 12 residues long. The CDR3 DNA reads as TGTGCCAGCTCCCCGGGGCACTACGAGCAGTACTTC. It yields the protein CASSPGHYEQYF.

This clone was seen a handful of times. The V call is TRBV10-1, the J call TRBJ2-1, with D maybe TRBD1 (7 bases). The V gene's germline CDR1 is WNHNN and CDR2 SYGVQD (reference sequence). CDR3 length: 13 amino acids. V lost 6 bases, J lost 9 bases, and 15 bases lay in between. The CDR3 sequence is CASRDQGDSEQFF. The CDR3 bases are TGCGCCAGCAGGGACCAGGGGGACTCTGAGCAGTTCTTC.